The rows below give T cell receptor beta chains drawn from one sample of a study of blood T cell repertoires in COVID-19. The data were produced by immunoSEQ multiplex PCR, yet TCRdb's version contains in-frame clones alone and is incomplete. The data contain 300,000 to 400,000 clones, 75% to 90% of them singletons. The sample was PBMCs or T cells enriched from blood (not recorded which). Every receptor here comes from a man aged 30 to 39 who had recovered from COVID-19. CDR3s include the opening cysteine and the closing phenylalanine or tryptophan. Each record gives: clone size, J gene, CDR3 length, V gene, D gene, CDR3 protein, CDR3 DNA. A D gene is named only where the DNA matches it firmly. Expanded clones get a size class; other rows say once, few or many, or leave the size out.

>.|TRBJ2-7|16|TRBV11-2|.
CASSSALGRTSYEQYF
TGTGCCAGCAGCTCCGCCCTGGGGAGAACGTCCTACGAGCAGTACTTC
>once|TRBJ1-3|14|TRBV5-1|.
CASSLMSRENTIYF
TGCGCCAGCAGCTTGATGTCCCGGGAAAACACCATATATTTT
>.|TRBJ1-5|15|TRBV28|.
CASSPTGISNQPQHF
TGTGCCAGCAGCCCCACAGGGATAAGCAATCAGCCCCAGCATTTT
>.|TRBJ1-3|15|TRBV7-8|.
CASSTSTGSGNTIYF
TGTGCCAGCAGCACGTCAACAGGGTCTGGAAACACCATATATTTT
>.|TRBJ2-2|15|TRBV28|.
CASSLYRGLGGELFF
TGTGCCAGCAGTCTGTATAGGGGTCTGGGCGGGGAGCTGTTTTTT
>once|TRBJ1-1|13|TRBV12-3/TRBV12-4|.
CASSLGADTEAFF
TGTGCCAGCAGTCTCGGAGCGGACACTGAAGCTTTCTTT
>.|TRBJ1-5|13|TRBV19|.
CASTPGKGQPQHF
TGTGCCAGTACCCCAGGGAAGGGTCAGCCCCAGCATTTT
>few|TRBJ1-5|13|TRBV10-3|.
CAISGGIHQPQHF
TGTGCCATCAGTGGCGGAATTCATCAGCCCCAGCATTTT
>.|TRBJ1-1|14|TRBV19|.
CASSIRQPNTEAFF
TGTGCCAGTAGTATTAGACAGCCCAACACTGAAGCTTTCTTT
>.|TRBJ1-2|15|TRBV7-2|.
CASSLGTGTNYGYTF
TGTGCCAGCAGCTTAGGTACAGGGACTAACTATGGCTACACCTTC
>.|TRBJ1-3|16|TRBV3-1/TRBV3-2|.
CASSPFTSGSGNTIYF
TGTGCCAGCAGCCCCTTTACATCGGGATCTGGAAACACCATATATTTT
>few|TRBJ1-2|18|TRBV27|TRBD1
CASSLSSSGGAVSYGYTF
TGTGCCAGCAGTTTATCTAGTTCAGGGGGCGCAGTATCCTATGGCTACACCTTC
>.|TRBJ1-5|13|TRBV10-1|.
CASSIDSYQPQHF
TGCGCCAGCAGCATAGACAGCTATCAGCCCCAGCATTTT
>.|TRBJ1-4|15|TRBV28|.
CASTSLSSWGGKLFF
TGTGCCAGCACCTCCTTGAGCTCTTGGGGGGGAAAACTGTTTTTT